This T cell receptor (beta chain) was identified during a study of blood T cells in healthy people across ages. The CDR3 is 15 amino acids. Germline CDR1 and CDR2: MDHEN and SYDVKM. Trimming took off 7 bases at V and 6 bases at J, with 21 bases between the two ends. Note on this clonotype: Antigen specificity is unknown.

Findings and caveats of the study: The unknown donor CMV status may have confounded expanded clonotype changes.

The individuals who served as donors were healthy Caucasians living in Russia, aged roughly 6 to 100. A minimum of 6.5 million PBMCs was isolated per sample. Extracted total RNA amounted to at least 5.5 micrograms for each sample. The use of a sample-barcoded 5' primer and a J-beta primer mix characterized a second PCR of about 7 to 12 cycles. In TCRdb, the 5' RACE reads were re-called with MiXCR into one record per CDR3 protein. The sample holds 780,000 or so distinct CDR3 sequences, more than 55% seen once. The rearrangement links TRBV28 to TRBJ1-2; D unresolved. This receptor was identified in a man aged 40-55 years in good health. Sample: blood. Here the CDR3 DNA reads TGTGCCAGCAACGACGGGAGAACCGCGAACCATGGCTACACCTTC. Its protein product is CASNDGRTANHGYTF.